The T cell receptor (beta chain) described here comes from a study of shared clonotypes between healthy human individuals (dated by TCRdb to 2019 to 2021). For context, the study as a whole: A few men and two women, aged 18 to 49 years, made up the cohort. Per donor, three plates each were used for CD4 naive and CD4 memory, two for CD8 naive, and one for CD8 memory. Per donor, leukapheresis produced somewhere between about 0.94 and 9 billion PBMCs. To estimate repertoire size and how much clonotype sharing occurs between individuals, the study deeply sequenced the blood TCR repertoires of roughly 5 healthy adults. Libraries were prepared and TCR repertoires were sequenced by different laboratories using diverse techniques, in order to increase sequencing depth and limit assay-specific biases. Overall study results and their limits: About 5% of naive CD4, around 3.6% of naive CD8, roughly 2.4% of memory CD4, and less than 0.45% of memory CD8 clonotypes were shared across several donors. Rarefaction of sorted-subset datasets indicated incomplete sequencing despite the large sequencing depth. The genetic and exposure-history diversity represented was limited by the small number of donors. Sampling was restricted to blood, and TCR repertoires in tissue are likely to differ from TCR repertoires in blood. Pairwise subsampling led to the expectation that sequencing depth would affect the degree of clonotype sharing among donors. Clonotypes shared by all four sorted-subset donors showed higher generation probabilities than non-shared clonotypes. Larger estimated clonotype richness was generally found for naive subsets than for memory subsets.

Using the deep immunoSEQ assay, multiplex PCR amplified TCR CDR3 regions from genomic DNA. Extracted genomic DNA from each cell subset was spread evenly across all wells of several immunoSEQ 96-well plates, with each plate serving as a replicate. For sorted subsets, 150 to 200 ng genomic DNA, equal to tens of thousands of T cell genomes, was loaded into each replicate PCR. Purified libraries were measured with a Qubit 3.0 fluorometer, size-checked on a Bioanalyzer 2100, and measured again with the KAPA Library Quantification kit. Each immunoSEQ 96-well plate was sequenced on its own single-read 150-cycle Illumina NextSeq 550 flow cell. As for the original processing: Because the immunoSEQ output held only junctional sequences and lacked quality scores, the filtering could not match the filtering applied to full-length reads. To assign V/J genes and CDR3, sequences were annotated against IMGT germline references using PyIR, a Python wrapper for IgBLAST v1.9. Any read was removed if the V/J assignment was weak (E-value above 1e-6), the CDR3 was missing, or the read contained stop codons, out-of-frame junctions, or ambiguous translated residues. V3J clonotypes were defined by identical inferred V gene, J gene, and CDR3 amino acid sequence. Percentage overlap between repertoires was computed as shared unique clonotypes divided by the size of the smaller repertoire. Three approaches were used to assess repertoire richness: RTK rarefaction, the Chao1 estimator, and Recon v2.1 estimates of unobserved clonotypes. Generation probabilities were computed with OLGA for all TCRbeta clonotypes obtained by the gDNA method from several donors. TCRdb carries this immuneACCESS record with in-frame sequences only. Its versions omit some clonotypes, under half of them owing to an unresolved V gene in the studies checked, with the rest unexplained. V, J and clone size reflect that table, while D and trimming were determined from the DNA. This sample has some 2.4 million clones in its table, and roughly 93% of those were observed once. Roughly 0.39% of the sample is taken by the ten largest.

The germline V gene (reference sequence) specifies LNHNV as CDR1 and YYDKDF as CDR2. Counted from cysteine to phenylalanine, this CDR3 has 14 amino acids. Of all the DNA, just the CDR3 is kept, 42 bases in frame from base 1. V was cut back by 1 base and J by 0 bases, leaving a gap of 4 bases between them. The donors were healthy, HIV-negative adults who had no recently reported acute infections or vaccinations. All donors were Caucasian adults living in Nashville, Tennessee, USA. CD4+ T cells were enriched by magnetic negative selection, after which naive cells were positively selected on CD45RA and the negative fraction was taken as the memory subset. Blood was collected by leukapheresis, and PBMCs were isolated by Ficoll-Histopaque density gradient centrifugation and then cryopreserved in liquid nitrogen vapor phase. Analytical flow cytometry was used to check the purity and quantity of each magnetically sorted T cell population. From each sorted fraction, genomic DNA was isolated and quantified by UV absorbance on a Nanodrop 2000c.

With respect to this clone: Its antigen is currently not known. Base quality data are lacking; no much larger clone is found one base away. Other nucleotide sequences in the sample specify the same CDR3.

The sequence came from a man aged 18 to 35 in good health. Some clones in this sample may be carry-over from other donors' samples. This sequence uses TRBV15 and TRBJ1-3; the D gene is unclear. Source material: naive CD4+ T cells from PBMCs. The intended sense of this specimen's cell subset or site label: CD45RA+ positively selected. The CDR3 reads CATSRAGSGNTIYF. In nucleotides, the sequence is TGTGCCACCAGCAGAGCTGGCTCTGGAAACACCATATATTTT.